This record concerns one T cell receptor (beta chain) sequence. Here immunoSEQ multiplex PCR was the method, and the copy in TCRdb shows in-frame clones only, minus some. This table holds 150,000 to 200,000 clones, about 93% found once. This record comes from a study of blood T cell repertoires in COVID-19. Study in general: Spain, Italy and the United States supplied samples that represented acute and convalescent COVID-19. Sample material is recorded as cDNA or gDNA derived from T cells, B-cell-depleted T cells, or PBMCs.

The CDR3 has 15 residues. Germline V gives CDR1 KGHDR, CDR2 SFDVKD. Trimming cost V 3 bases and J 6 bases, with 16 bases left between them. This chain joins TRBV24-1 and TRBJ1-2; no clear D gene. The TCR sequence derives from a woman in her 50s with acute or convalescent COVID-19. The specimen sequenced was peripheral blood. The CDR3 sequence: CATSDQPTGGNGYTF. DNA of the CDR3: TGTGCCACCAGTGATCAGCCTACTGGAGGGAATGGCTACACCTTC.